The 31 T cell receptor beta chains presented below share a single source sample, sequenced in a study of cytotoxic CD8 clonotypes in ibrutinib-treated CLL. Produced via immunoSEQ multiplex PCR; TCRdb's table is partial and in-frame only. The sample carries approximately 53,000 clones, 70% to 90% recorded once. Sequenced material: PBMCs, taken after 24 months of ibrutinib treatment. These receptors originate from a human donor with chronic lymphocytic leukemia.

This CDR3 is CASTFPRATFDQPQHF. The CDR3 bases are TGTGCCAGCACCTTTCCCAGGGCAACCTTCGATCAGCCCCAGCATTTT. This chain joins TRBV27 and TRBJ1-5; D might be TRBD1 (5 bases). The CDR3 has 16 residues. CDR1 and CDR2 from the germline V gene are MNHEY and SMNVEV (reference sequence). V lost 7 bases to trimming and J lost 5 bases, with 21 bases between them.

The chain combines TRBV19 with TRBJ2-7; 12 bases match TRBD1. CDR1 and CDR2 from the germline V gene are LNHDA and SQIVND (reference sequence). The CDR3 spans 14 residues. The ends lost 4 bases at V and 4 bases at J; junction bases unmatched: 2. CDR3 sequence reads: CASSRGQGAYEQYF. The CDR3 DNA reads as TGTGCCAGTAGTAGGGGACAGGGGGCATACGAGCAGTACTTC.

The V and J genes are TRBV7-2 and TRBJ2-5, with D perhaps matching TRBD1 or TRBD2 (5 bases each). The DNA end favors TRBJ2-7, so the J call may be wrong. The germline V gene has CDR1 SGHTA and CDR2 FQGNSA. The CDR3 is 15 residues long. Here the CDR3 reads CASSLEAGSSYEQYF. The CDR3 nucleotides read TGTGCCAGCAGCTTAGAGGCAGGGAGCTCCTACGAGCAGTACTTC.

CDR3 residues: CASSVASGGEQYF. The DNA of the CDR3 is TGTGCCAGCAGCGTGGCTAGCGGAGGCGAGCAGTACTTC. This chain links TRBV9 with TRBJ2-7; 7 positions match TRBD2. The CDR3 has 13 amino acids. Trimming removed 2 bases from V and 6 bases from J; junction bases left unmatched: 5. The germline V gene has CDR1 SGDLS and CDR2 YYNGEE. The entire variable domain, with the rest obtained from reference TRBV9 and TRBJ2-7, is as follows: DSGVTQTPKHLITATGQRVTLRCSPRSGDLSVYWYQQSLDQGLQFLIQYYNGEERAKGNILERFSAQQFPDLHSELNLSSLELGDSALYFCASSVASGGEQYFGPGTRLTVT.

CDR3 amino acids: CASSEGRNTIYF. CDR3 sequence (DNA): TGTGCCAGTAGCGAGGGGAGAAACACCATATATTTT. The chain joins TRBV19 to TRBJ1-3, with D maybe TRBD1 (5 bases). Looked up from germline, CDR1 is LNHDA and CDR2 is SQIVND (reference sequence). V was clipped by 6 bases and J by 5 bases, with 8 bases between them. The length of the CDR3 is 12 residues.

The chain recombines TRBV6-5 with TRBJ1-4; unclear D gene. Trimming left V 6 bases short and J 2 bases short, with 10 bases between. Germline CDR1 is MNHEY and CDR2 is SVGAGI. The CDR3 extends over 14 amino acids. CDR3 nucleotides: TGTGCCAGCAGCCCGGGAGGGACTAATGAAAAACTGTTTTTT. This translates into CASSPGGTNEKLFF.

The chain is built from TRBV10-3 and TRBJ1-1; D is perhaps TRBD1 (6 bases). This CDR3 comprises 12 residues. Per germline, CDR1 ENHRY and CDR2 SYGVKD. V was trimmed by 10 bases and J by 3 bases, leaving 12 bases between them. CDR3 sequence reads: CATTQGDTEAFF. Written as DNA, the CDR3 is TGTGCCACCACACAGGGAGACACTGAAGCTTTCTTT.

This clone was counted between two and nine times. This chain uses TRBV19 with TRBJ1-2, with D unresolved. This CDR3 region has 12 residues. Germline V lookup: CDR1 LNHDA, CDR2 SQIVND (reference sequence). Trimming left V 6 bases short and J 2 bases short, with 7 bases between. This CDR3 is CASRGPNYGYTF. CDR3 nucleotides: TGTGCCAGTAGAGGACCGAACTATGGCTACACCTTC.

CDR3 bases: TGCGCCAGCAGCCAAGAATGGGGGGCAGCCTCTGGGGCCAACGTCCTGACTTTC. Translating gives CASSQEWGAASGANVLTF. The chain is built from TRBV4-1 and TRBJ2-6; TRBD1 or TRBD2 may be the D gene (6 bases each). Germline CDR1 MGHRA, CDR2 YSYEKL. CDR3 size: 18 residues. V gave up 0 bases and J gave up 0 bases, with 12 bases separating them.

This chain connects TRBV5-8 to TRBJ1-1; tentative D call: TRBD1 (6 bases). Trimming pared 4 bases from V and 1 base from J, leaving 11 bases between. CDR1 is SGHTS, CDR2 YDEGEE, per germline. The CDR3 has 14 amino acids. This CDR3 reads CASSGGQRNTEAFF. The CDR3 nucleotides read TGTGCCAGCAGCGGCGGACAGCGGAACACTGAAGCTTTCTTT.

The chain carries TRBV19 and TRBJ2-4, with no clear D. Germline CDR1 LNHDA, CDR2 SQIVND (reference sequence). Between the trimmed V and J ends, which lost 1 base and 2 bases, there was a span of 6 bases. CDR3 length: 14 residues. CDR3 region: CASSIAGTKNIQYF. CDR3 nucleotide sequence: TGTGCCAGTAGTATAGCAGGCACCAAAAACATTCAGTACTTC.

The chain joins TRBV15 to TRBJ2-3, with TRBD2 matching 7 bases. CDR1 is LNHNV and CDR2 is YYDKDF in the germline V gene (reference sequence). This CDR3 is 16 amino acids long. V trimming: 5 bases; J trimming: 4 bases; junction bases outside the gene matches: 12. The CDR3 spells CATSLGGGRVADTQYF. As DNA, the CDR3 is TGTGCCACCAGCCTGGGAGGAGGGAGGGTGGCAGATACGCAGTATTTT.

The chain links TRBV2 to TRBJ1-2, with D unresolved. The CDR3 runs to 14 residues. Germline V gene lookup returns CDR1 SNHLY and CDR2 FYNNEI. V lost 1 base to trimming and J lost 4 bases, with 10 bases between them. In nucleotides, the CDR3 is TGTGCCAGCAGTGAAGGTTTAGGACCCTATGGCTACACCTTC. This codes for CASSEGLGPYGYTF.

The chain employs TRBV19 and TRBJ2-2; D is possibly TRBD2 (5 bases). Trimming removed 5 bases from V and 0 bases from J, with 10 bases in between. The CDR3 loop spans 15 amino acids. The germline CDR1 and CDR2 sequences are LNHDA and SQIVND (reference sequence). The CDR3 region has the DNA TGTGCCAGTAGTGGGCGGGCCCCGAACACCGGGGAGCTGTTTTTT. Protein product: CASSGRAPNTGELFF.

The rearrangement links TRBV30 to TRBJ1-2; D not resolved. V lost 4 bases and J lost 2, with 11 bases in between. Germline assignment: CDR1 GTSNPN and CDR2 SVGIG (reference sequence). The CDR3 length is 13 residues. The CDR3 DNA is TGTGCCTGGAACCCCTATGCAAACTATGGCTACACCTTC. Its protein is CAWNPYANYGYTF. The variable domain in full, completed from reference TRBV30 and TRBJ1-2, reads SQTIHQWPATLVQPVGSPLSLECTVEGTSNPNLYWYRQAAGRGLQLLFYSVGIGQISSEVPQNLSASRPQDRQFILSSKKLLLSDSGFYLCAWNPYANYGYTFGSGTRLTVV.

The V and J genes are TRBV9 and TRBJ1-3; D uncertain. CDR3 size: 15 residues. V was trimmed by 0 bases and J by 4 bases, leaving 11 bases between them. Germline-derived CDR1 and CDR2 are SGDLS and YYNGEE. The CDR3 DNA reads TGTGCCAGCAGCGTAGGAGGCAATGCCGGAAACACCATATATTTT. Amino acids: CASSVGGNAGNTIYF.

In regard to this clone: The sample holds other DNA sequences that translate to the same CDR3. The V and J genes are TRBV5-1 and TRBJ2-3, with D unresolved. V lost 0 bases, J lost 2 bases, and 7 bases lay in between. The germline V gene encodes CDR1 SGHRS and CDR2 YFSETQ. This CDR3 has 14 amino acids. The DNA of the CDR3 is TGCGCCAGCAGCTTGGGCTCTTTCACAGATACGCAGTATTTT. Protein product: CASSLGSFTDTQYF. The whole variable domain, remainder taken from reference TRBV5-1 and TRBJ2-3, is KAGVTQTPRYLIKTRGQQVTLSCSPISGHRSVSWYQQTPGQGLQFLFEYFSETQRNKGNFPGRFSGRQFSNSRSEMNVSTLELGDSALYLCASSLGSFTDTQYFGPGTRLTVL.

The rearrangement uses TRBV30 and TRBJ2-2; TRBD2 is a possible D gene (6 bases). The V end lost 3 bases, the J end lost 4 bases, and 6 bases lay between the germline ends. Germline loops: CDR1 GTSNPN, CDR2 SVGIG (reference sequence). This CDR3 is 12 amino acids long. The CDR3 reads CAWSGGTGELFF. The CDR3 DNA follows: TGTGCCTGGAGCGGGGGCACCGGGGAGCTGTTTTTT.

The chain carries TRBV4-3 and TRBJ2-5; TRBD2 matches at 9 bases. This CDR3 spans 16 amino acids. The V and J ends lost 0 bases and 5 bases, in that order; junction bases with no gene match: 7. Germline lookup yields CDR1 LGHNA and CDR2 YSLEER. The CDR3, as DNA: TGCGCCAGCAGCCAAGATGGGCTAGCGGGACGGGAGACCCAGTACTTC. Amino acids: CASSQDGLAGRETQYF.

The chain combines TRBV6-1 with TRBJ2-7; D is undetermined. CDR1 MNHNS and CDR2 SASEGT come from the germline V gene. The CDR3 sequence is 15 residues long. Trimming cost V 6 bases and J 0 bases, with 15 bases left between them. This CDR3 is CASRKEFGDSYEQYF. The CDR3 nucleotides read TGTGCCAGCAGAAAGGAATTTGGGGACTCCTACGAGCAGTACTTC.

The chain employs TRBV5-4 and TRBJ2-3, with D tentatively TRBD2 (5 bases). The CDR3 consists of 15 residues. Per the germline V gene, CDR1 is SGHNT and CDR2 is YYREEE (reference sequence). The ends were cut back, 4 bases at V and 2 bases at J, with 14 bases in the middle. CDR3 residues: CASSPGGGFTDTQYF. CDR3 DNA: TGTGCCAGCAGCCCAGGAGGTGGGTTCACAGATACGCAGTATTTT.

V usage is TRBV6-5 and J usage is TRBJ1-2, with D tentatively TRBD1 (6 bases). Trimming removed 0 bases from V and 4 bases from J, with 12 bases in between. In germline, CDR1 is MNHEY, CDR2 SVGAGI. The CDR3 extends over 15 amino acids. The CDR3 DNA is TGTGCCAGCAGTTACTCGGGCCAGGGGTTCTATGGCTACACCTTC. Translating it yields CASSYSGQGFYGYTF.

The chain uses TRBV11-3 and TRBJ2-7, with D hard to call. CDR3 length equals 12 residues. Per the germline V gene, CDR1 is SGHNT and CDR2 is YENEEA. V gave up 0 bases and J gave up 6 bases, with 6 bases separating them. The CDR3: CASSLDGSEQYF. In nucleotides, the CDR3 is TGTGCCAGCAGCTTAGATGGAAGCGAGCAGTACTTC.

This rearrangement joins TRBV10-3 to TRBJ1-1; 8 bases fit TRBD1. The CDR3 has 13 amino acids. The germline gives CDR1 ENHRY, CDR2 SYGVKD. With 5 bases clipped from V and 6 bases from J, the junction kept 5 bases outside the gene matches. CDR3 DNA: TGTGCCATCAGTACCGGACAGGGCGCTGAAGCTTTCTTT. Encoded protein: CAISTGQGAEAFF.

The CDR3 reads CASSPRAQGSYEQYF. The CDR3, as DNA: TGTGCCAGCAGCCCTAGGGCCCAGGGTTCCTACGAGCAGTACTTC. The chain recombines TRBV7-9 with TRBJ2-7, with D tentatively TRBD1 (5 bases). Germline values: CDR1 SEHNR, CDR2 FQNEAQ (reference sequence). This CDR3 has 15 residues. With 5 bases removed from V and 1 base from J, the gap between germline ends came to 15 bases.

The V gene is TRBV19, the J gene TRBJ2-7; D tentatively fits TRBD1 or TRBD2 (6 bases each). Germline V CDR1 and CDR2: LNHDA, SQIVND (reference sequence). The length of the CDR3 is 13 residues. Trimming pared 4 bases from V and 3 bases from J, leaving 10 bases between. The CDR3 nucleotides read TGTGCCAGTAGTACGCGGGACAACTACGAGCAGTACTTC. Protein: CASSTRDNYEQYF.

This clone has a single count. V gene TRBV18 combines with J gene TRBJ2-4; 7 bases line up with TRBD2. Trimming at V came to 3 bases and at J to 1 base, leaving 9 bases not matched to a gene. CDR1 KGHSH and CDR2 LQKENI come from the germline V gene. This CDR3 spans 17 amino acids. CDR3 amino acids: CASSPRGRDWAKNIQYF. The CDR3 coding sequence is TGTGCCAGCTCACCCCGAGGGAGGGATTGGGCCAAAAACATTCAGTACTTC.

The chain is built from TRBV5-1 and TRBJ1-1; D is undetermined. This CDR3 has 14 amino acids. Trimming removed 1 base from V and 6 bases from J, with 13 bases in between. CDR1 is SGHRS, CDR2 YFSETQ, per germline. CDR3 region: CASSLMTATPEAFF. CDR3 DNA: TGCGCCAGCAGCTTGATGACGGCTACGCCTGAAGCTTTCTTT.

V is TRBV7-8 and J is TRBJ2-1; possible D gene TRBD2, 5 bases. Germline lookup yields CDR1 SGHVS and CDR2 FQNEAQ. V was clipped by 3 bases and J by 10 bases, with 7 bases between them. The CDR3 loop spans 11 amino acids. The chain's CDR3 is CASSFGVEQFF. Here the CDR3 DNA reads TGTGCCAGCAGCTTCGGGGTGGAGCAGTTCTTC.

The chain is built from TRBV9 and TRBJ1-2, with D possibly TRBD1 on 5 matching bases. The germline CDR1 and CDR2 sequences are SGDLS and YYNGEE. V shed 4 bases and J shed 1 base, with 11 bases lying between them. This CDR3 contains 14 residues. CDR3 sequence reads: CASSTVGGNYGYTF. As DNA, the CDR3 is TGTGCCAGCAGCACCGTCGGGGGTAACTATGGCTACACCTTC.

The chain uses TRBV28 and TRBJ2-1; D is unresolved. With 5 bases removed from V and 6 bases from J, the gap between germline ends came to 20 bases. The CDR3 has 16 residues. The V gene's germline CDR1 is MDHEN and CDR2 SYDVKM. CDR3 sequence (DNA): TGTGCCAGCAGTCCGCTTGGTTGGGGATTTACCAATGAGCAGTTCTTC. This sequence encodes CASSPLGWGFTNEQFF.